This T cell receptor beta chain was sequenced during a study of T cells in Graves' hyperthyroidism and ophthalmopathy. V was shortened by 10 bases and J by 5 bases, with 11 bases between the two germline ends. Germline V gives CDR1 KGHDR, CDR2 SFDVKD. The CDR3 contains 12 residues. General observations from the study: Blood held most thyroid clonotypes expanded above 0.001 frequency.

The TCR beta CDR3 regions underwent amplification using RNA transcripts as the source. First-round RT-PCR targeting the TCR CDR3 was performed with the HTBI primer set. MiXCR was run by TCRdb on the multiplex PCR reads, yielding one entry per CDR3 protein. Among about 410,000 distinct CDR3 sequences listed, roughly 14% were seen once. This clonotype was counted many times. The antigen is unknown. The sequenced material came from blood. The rearrangement links TRBV24-1 to TRBJ2-1, with D possibly being TRBD2 (6 bases). The receptor was isolated from a man aged 18-30 years with Graves' ophthalmopathy. The CDR3 region has the DNA TGTGCCACTCGCGGGGAGGACAATGAGCAGTTCTTC. Residues: CATRGEDNEQFF.